This T cell receptor beta chain is drawn from a study of cytomegalovirus exposure and HLA in healthy donors. Primers included in the PCR were 60 Vbeta and 13 Jbeta primers. Clones were read by immunoSEQ multiplex PCR, and TCRdb kept only the in-frame ones, dropping some. This table has 90,000 to 140,000 clones, approximately 14% appearing once. The CDR3 contains 10 residues. The germline V and J ends were trimmed by 5 bases and 7 bases, with 6 bases remaining between them. Germline CDR1 reads DFQATT; CDR2 reads SNEGSKA (reference sequence). About this clone itself: Its antigen is as yet unknown.

Study-wide results and limits: A missense variant in DCLRE1C was later tied to TCR beta V- and J-gene trimming.

Sequenced input: PBMCs. The TCR originated in a female donor in good health and CMV-seronegative. This rearrangement joins TRBV20-1 to TRBJ2-1; no firm D call. The chain's CDR3 is CSAVLNEQFF. Written as DNA, the CDR3 is TGCAGTGCTGTACTAAATGAGCAGTTCTTC.